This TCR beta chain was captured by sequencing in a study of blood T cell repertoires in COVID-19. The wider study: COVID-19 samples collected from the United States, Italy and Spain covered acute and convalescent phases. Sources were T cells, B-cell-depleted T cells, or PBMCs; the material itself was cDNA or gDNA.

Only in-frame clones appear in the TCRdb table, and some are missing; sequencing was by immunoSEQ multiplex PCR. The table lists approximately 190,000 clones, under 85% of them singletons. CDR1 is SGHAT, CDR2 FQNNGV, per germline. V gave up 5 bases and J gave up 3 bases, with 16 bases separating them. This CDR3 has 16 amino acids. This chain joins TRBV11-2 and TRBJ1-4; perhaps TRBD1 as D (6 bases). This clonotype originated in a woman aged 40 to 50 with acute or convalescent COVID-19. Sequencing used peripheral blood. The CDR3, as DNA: TGTGCCAGCAGCAAACAGGGCTCCGGGTCTAATGAAAAACTGTTTTTT. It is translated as CASSKQGSGSNEKLFF.